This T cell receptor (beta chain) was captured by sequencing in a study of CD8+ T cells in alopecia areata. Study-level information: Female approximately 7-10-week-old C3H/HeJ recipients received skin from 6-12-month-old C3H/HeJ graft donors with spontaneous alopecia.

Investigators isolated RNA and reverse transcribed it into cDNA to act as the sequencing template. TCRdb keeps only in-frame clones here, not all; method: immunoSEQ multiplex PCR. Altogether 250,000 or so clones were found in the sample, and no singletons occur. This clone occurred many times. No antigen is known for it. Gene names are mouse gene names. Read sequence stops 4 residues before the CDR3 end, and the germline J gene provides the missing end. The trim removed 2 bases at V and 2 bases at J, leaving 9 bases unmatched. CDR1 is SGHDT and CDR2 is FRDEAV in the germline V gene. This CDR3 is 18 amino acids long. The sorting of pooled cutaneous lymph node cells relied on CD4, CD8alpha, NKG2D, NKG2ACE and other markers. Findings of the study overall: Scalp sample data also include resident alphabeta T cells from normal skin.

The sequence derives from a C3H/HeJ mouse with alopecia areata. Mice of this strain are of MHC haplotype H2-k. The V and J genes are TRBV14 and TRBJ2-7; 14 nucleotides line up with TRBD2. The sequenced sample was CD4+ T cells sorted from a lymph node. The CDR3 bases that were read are TGTGCCAGCAGTTTTTGGGACTGGGGGGGCGCGAGGACCTAT. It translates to CASSFWDWGGARTY. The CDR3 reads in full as CASSFWDWGGARTYEQYF. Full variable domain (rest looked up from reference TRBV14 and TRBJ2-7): EAGVTQSPRYAVLQEGQAVSFWCDPISGHDTLYWYQQPRDQGPQLLVYFRDEAVIDNSQLPSDRFSAVRPKGTNSTLKIQSAKQGDTATYLCASSFWDWGGARTYEQYFGPGTRLTVL.